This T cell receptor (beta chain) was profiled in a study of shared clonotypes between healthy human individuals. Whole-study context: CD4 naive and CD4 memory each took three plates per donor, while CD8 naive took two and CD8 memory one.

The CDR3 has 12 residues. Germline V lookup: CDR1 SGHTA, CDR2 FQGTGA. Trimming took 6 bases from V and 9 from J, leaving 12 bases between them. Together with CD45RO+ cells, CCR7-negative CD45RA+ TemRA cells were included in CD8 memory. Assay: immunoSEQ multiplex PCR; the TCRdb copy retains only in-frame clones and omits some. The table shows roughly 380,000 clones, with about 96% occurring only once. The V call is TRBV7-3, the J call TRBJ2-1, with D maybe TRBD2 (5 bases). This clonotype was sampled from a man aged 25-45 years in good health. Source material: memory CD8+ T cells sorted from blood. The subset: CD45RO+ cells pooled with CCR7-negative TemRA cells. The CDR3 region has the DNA TGTGCCAGCAGTCAAGGACGGGGTGAGCAGTTCTTC. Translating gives CASSQGRGEQFF.